The rows below give T cell receptor beta chains drawn from one sample of a study of T-cell reconstitution after alpha-beta-depleted transplantation in children. TCRdb independently ran MiXCR on the PCR reads; one entry per CDR3 protein. The sample carries about 580,000 distinct CDR3 sequences, 25% to 30% recorded once. The sample was PBMCs, taken before TCRalphabeta/CD19-depleted stem cell transplant. The receptor set was obtained from a boy under three years old with Wiskott-Aldrich syndrome, due to receive a stem cell transplant. CDR3s include the opening cysteine and the closing phenylalanine or tryptophan. D genes are given only for firm matches. Only part of the rows carry a size: once, few, many, or a class if the clone is expanded.

TRBJ1-1,TRBV12-3/TRBV12-4,NA,few,CASSLVQGRSEAFF,TGTGCCAGCAGTTTAGTTCAGGGTAGGTCTGAAGCTTTCTTT
TRBJ2-1,TRBV5-1,TRBD2,few,CASSPGLADFNEQFF,TGCGCCAGCAGCCCGGGACTAGCGGATTTCAATGAGCAGTTCTTC
TRBJ2-4,TRBV20-1,TRBD1,NA,CSAPDWTGGNIQYF,TGCAGTGCTCCAGACTGGACAGGGGGGAACATTCAGTACTTC
TRBJ2-7,TRBV20-1,TRBD2,NA,CSARSGRGSFEQYF,TGCAGTGCTAGAAGCGGGAGAGGTTCCTTCGAGCAGTACTTC
TRBJ1-4,TRBV4-1,NA,NA,CASSQSVNNEKLFF,TGCGCCAGCAGCCAGAGTGTGAATAATGAAAAACTGTTTTTT
TRBJ1-2,TRBV4-2,NA,NA,CASSQVGGGYGYTF,TGTGCCAGCAGCCAAGTGGGGGGAGGCTATGGCTACACCTTC
TRBJ2-6,TRBV13,TRBD1,few,CASSLPDRDGANVLTF,TGTGCCAGCAGCCTCCCCGACAGGGATGGGGCCAACGTCCTGACTTTC
TRBJ2-7,TRBV10-3,TRBD2,few,CAIQRGAGGSEQYF,TGTGCCATCCAACGAGGAGCGGGAGGGAGCGAGCAGTACTTC
TRBJ2-2,TRBV20-1,NA,NA,CSARDLQGPGELFF,TGCAGTGCTAGAGATCTGCAGGGCCCCGGGGAGCTGTTTTTT
TRBJ2-7,TRBV20-1,TRBD1,NA,CSASGGQGAIPYEQYF,TGCAGTGCTAGTGGGGGACAGGGGGCCATCCCCTACGAGCAGTACTTC
TRBJ2-1,TRBV30,TRBD1,NA,CAWDRGDGRTPNEQFF,TGTGCCTGGGACAGGGGAGACGGGAGAACCCCCAATGAGCAGTTCTTC
TRBJ1-3,TRBV5-1,NA,NA,CASSLVPGDGNTIYF,TGCGCCAGCAGCTTGGTGCCAGGGGATGGAAACACCATATATTTT
TRBJ1-4,TRBV5-1,NA,NA,CASSFGARDEKLFF,TGCGCCAGCAGCTTCGGGGCCCGGGATGAAAAACTGTTTTTT
TRBJ2-3,TRBV7-2,NA,NA,CASSLRDRHTQYF,TGTGCCAGCAGCTTGAGAGACAGGCATACGCAGTATTTT
TRBJ2-7,TRBV20-1,NA,NA,CSATGTQTYEQYF,TGCAGTGCTACAGGAACTCAAACCTACGAGCAGTACTTC
TRBJ1-1,TRBV29-1,NA,once,CSVGGVRNTEAFF,TGCAGCGTTGGTGGGGTGAGGAACACTGAAGCTTTCTTT
TRBJ2-1,TRBV5-1,TRBD2,NA,CASSSLAVNEQFF,TGCGCCAGCAGCTCACTAGCGGTCAATGAGCAGTTCTTC
TRBJ2-7,TRBV24-1,NA,NA,CATSEQAGLSYEQYF,TGTGCCACCAGTGAACAGGCGGGGTTGTCCTACGAGCAGTACTTC
TRBJ2-1,TRBV18,NA,NA,CASSPNPGLANNEQFF,TGTGCCAGCTCACCCAACCCGGGACTGGCCAACAATGAGCAGTTCTTC
TRBJ2-1,TRBV7-9,TRBD2,few,CASSLGELAVDNEQFF,TGTGCCAGCAGCTTAGGGGAACTAGCGGTTGACAATGAGCAGTTCTTC
TRBJ2-5,TRBV5-1,NA,NA,CASSFRGGTQYF,TGCGCCAGCAGCTTCAGGGGAGGGACCCAGTACTTC
TRBJ2-7,TRBV5-1,TRBD2,few,CASSRTSGSLYEQYF,TGCGCCAGCAGCCGGACTAGCGGGAGCTTGTACGAGCAGTACTTC
TRBJ2-5,TRBV9,NA,NA,CASSDNWRTQYF,TGTGCCAGCAGCGACAACTGGCGGACCCAGTACTTC
TRBJ2-3,TRBV4-1,NA,NA,CASSQSLDTQYF,TGCGCCAGCAGCCAATCCTTAGATACGCAGTATTTT
TRBJ2-4,TRBV15,TRBD1,once,CATSRDNSGTGGLTNIQYF,TGTGCCACCAGCAGAGATAATTCCGGGACAGGGGGACTTACAAACATTCAGTACTTC
TRBJ1-2,TRBV27,NA,few,CASSLLGGLGYGYTF,TGTGCCAGCAGTTTATTGGGGGGCCTCGGCTATGGCTACACCTTC
TRBJ1-1,TRBV10-3,TRBD1,NA,CAITTTGAISEAFF,TGTGCCATCACCACGACAGGGGCGATTTCTGAAGCTTTCTTT
TRBJ2-5,TRBV5-6,NA,NA,CASSSGDRRPQETQYF,TGTGCCAGCAGCTCGGGAGACAGAAGACCTCAAGAGACCCAGTACTTC
TRBJ2-3,TRBV29-1,NA,few,CSVGTNLGTDTQYF,TGCAGCGTAGGGACAAACCTCGGCACAGATACGCAGTATTTT
TRBJ1-5,TRBV11-3,TRBD1,few,CASSPGTGSNSNQPQHF,TGTGCCAGCAGCCCCGGGACAGGTTCGAATAGCAATCAGCCCCAGCATTTT
TRBJ1-1,TRBV11-2,TRBD1,NA,CASSAGQTKNTEAFF,TGTGCCAGCAGCGCGGGACAGACCAAGAACACTGAAGCTTTCTTT
TRBJ1-5,TRBV29-1,NA,NA,CSVEVGGNQPQHF,TGCAGCGTTGAGGTTGGGGGCAATCAGCCCCAGCATTTT
TRBJ1-1,TRBV6-1,NA,NA,CASRRRGAKNTEAFF,TGTGCCAGCAGAAGGAGGGGGGCAAAGAACACTGAAGCTTTCTTT
TRBJ2-3,TRBV7-3,TRBD2,few,CASSRSGRPADTQYF,TGTGCCAGCAGCCGTAGCGGGAGGCCCGCAGATACGCAGTATTTT
TRBJ1-4,TRBV28,TRBD1,few,CASSFGTGPEKLFF,TGTGCCAGCAGTTTCGGGACAGGGCCTGAAAAACTGTTTTTT
TRBJ2-7,TRBV20-1,TRBD2,NA,CSASPRLAGYEQYF,TGCAGTGCTAGTCCCCGGCTAGCGGGCTACGAGCAGTACTTC
TRBJ2-1,TRBV7-6,NA,NA,CASSRDVGLRDEQFF,TGTGCCAGCAGCCGAGATGTAGGGCTTAGGGATGAGCAGTTCTTC
TRBJ2-3,TRBV29-1,TRBD2,NA,CSALGLAGPTDTQYF,TGCAGCGCCTTGGGACTAGCGGGACCCACAGATACGCAGTATTTT
TRBJ1-2,TRBV5-1,NA,NA,CASSLSGLVSFGYGYTF,TGCGCCAGCAGCTTGTCTGGTCTGGTCAGCTTTGGCTATGGCTACACCTTC
TRBJ2-1,TRBV7-6,NA,NA,CASSLVGEAQFF,TGTGCCAGCAGCTTAGTGGGCGAGGCGCAGTTCTTC